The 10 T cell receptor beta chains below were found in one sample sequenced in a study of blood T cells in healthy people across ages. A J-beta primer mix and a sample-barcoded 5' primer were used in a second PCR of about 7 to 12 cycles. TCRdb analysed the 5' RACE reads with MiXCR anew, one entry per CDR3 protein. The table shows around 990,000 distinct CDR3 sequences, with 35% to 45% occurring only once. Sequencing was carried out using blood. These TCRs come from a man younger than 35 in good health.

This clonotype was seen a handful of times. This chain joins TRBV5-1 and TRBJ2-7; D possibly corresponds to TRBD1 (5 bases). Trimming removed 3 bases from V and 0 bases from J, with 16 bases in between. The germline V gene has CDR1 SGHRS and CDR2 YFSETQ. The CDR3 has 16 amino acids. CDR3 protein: CASSSFDSGHSYEQYF. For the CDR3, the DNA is TGCGCCAGCAGCTCGTTCGACTCAGGGCACTCCTACGAGCAGTACTTC.

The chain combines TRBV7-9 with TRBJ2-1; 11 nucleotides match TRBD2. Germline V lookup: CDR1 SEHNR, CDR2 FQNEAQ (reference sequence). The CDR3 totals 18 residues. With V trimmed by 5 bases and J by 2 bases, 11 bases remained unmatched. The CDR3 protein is CASSPRKYSGGAYNEQFF. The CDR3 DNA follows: TGTGCCAGCAGCCCACGAAAGTATAGCGGGGGGGCCTACAATGAGCAGTTCTTC.

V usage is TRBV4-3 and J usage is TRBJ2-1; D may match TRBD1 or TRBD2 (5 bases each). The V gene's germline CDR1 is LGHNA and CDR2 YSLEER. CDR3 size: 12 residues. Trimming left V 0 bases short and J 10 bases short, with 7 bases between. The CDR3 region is CASSQDWGEQFF. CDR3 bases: TGCGCCAGCAGCCAAGATTGGGGGGAGCAGTTCTTC.

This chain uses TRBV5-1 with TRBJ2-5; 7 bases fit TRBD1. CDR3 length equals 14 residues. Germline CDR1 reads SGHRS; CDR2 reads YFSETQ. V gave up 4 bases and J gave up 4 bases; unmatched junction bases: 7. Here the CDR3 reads CASSRDSTGETQYF. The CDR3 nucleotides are TGCGCCAGCAGCCGGGACAGTACCGGAGAGACCCAGTACTTC.

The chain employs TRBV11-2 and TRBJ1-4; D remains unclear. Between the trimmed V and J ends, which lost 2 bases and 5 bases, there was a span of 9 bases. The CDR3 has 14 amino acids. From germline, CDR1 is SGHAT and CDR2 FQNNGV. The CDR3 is CASSLNSENEKLFF. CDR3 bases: TGTGCCAGCAGCTTAAATTCGGAGAATGAAAAACTGTTTTTT.

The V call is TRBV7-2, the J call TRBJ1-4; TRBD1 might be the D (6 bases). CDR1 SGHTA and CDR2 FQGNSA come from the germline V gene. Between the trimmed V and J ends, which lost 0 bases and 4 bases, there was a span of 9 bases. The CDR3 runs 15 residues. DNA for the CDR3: TGTGCCAGCAGCTTAGCTAGGGGGTATAATGAAAAACTGTTTTTT. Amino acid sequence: CASSLARGYNEKLFF.

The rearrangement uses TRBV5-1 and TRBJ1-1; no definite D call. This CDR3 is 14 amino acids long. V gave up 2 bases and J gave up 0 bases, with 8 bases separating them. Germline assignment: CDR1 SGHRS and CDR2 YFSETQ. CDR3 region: CASSFKELNTEAFF. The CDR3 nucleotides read TGCGCCAGCAGCTTCAAGGAGTTGAACACTGAAGCTTTCTTT. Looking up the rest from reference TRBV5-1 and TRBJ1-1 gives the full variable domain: KAGVTQTPRYLIKTRGQQVTLSCSPISGHRSVSWYQQTPGQGLQFLFEYFSETQRNKGNFPGRFSGRQFSNSRSEMNVSTLELGDSALYLCASSFKELNTEAFFGQGTRLTVV.

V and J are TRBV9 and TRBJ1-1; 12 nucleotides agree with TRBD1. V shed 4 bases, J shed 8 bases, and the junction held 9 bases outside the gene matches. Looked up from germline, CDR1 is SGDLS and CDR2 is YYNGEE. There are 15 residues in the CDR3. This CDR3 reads CASSQTGTGGAEAFF. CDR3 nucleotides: TGTGCCAGCAGCCAGACCGGGACAGGGGGCGCCGAAGCTTTCTTT.

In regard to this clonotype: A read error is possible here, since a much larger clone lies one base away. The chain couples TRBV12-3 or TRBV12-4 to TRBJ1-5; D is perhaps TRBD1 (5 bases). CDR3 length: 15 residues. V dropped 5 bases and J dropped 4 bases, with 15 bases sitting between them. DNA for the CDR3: TGTGCCAGCAGTCCACCGGGACGGGGTAATCAGCCCCAGCATTTT. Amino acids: CASSPPGRGNQPQHF.

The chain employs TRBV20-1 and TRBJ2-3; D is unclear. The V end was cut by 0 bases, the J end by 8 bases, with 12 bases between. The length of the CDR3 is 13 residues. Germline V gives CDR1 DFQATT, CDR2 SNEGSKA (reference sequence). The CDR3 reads CSARDPRGVTQYF. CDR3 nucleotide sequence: TGCAGTGCTAGAGATCCCAGAGGAGTTACGCAGTATTTT.